This T cell receptor beta chain was captured by sequencing in a study of T cell clones after liver transplantation (dated 2019 in TCRdb). Notes on the research overall: The samples were obtained from ITN030ST, a randomized trial that attempted immunosuppression withdrawal within 2 years after liver transplantation. A cohort of 8 liver transplant recipients was studied, of whom 3 were classified as tolerant and 5 as non-tolerant. Of the eight recipients, a few were HCV-positive, while the remaining recipients had been transplanted for non-autoimmune, non-viral indications. Tolerance meant complete immunosuppression withdrawal for at least one year without liver enzymes rising beyond twice the upper limit of normal. The subjects received no induction therapy and were kept on standard immunosuppression until randomization at 12-24 months post-transplant. Blood samples were collected pre-transplant, pre-randomization before withdrawal, and post-randomization after either full withdrawal or failed withdrawal. Third party-reactive TCRbeta sequences were also identified from pre-transplant MLRs to serve as an antigen-independent comparator for donor-reactive sequences. Donor-reactive T cell clones were identified by TCRbeta sequencing after a pre-transplant mixed lymphocyte reaction and then tracked in post-transplant blood. The full study reports these points: When repertoire turnover was accounted for, significantly reduced detection of donor-reactive sequences was found in 7 of 8 subjects for CD4 and in 8 of 8 subjects for CD8. A greater decline was seen for donor-reactive sequences than for third party-reactive sequences, suggesting partial antigen-specific deletion unrelated to withdrawal success. In a couple of subjects, low numbers of available donor cells limited the measurable donor-reactive repertoire. In most of the 8 subjects, regardless of tolerance or HCV status, circulating donor-reactive CD4 TCRbeta sequences dropped significantly post-transplant. Because of small, heterogeneous patient numbers and non-standardized post-transplant time points, the conclusions were only preliminary. Since no allograft tissue specimens were available, donor-reactive T cells may have migrated into the graft instead of being deleted.

High-throughput TCRbeta CDR3 sequencing of frozen genomic DNA was performed by immunoSEQ, with PCR amplification, mapping, bias correction and internal controls included. On the study's bioinformatics: Only productive rearrangements were retained, and each unique TCRbeta sequence was defined by its CDR3 nucleotide sequence together with its V and J gene. A sequence counted as donor-reactive only if the sequence showed at least 5-fold expansion in CFSE-low cells compared with unstimulated pre-transplant cells and had a frequency of at least 0.01%. Minimum frequency thresholds were set for each subject based on the unstimulated sample with the lowest template count, ensuring at least 90% detection power. Jensen-Shannon divergence between the top 1000 TCRbeta sequences post- versus pre-transplant served as the measure of repertoire turnover. Two-sided Fisher's exact tests were used to test for changes in the detection of donor-reactive sequences. In its TCRdb copy, this immuneACCESS table keeps in-frame sequences only and misses some clones. Where compared with another copy, unresolved V genes explain less than half of these, and the others have no known cause. D and trimming come from the DNA, and the V and J calls and clone size come from that table. The sample contains tens of thousands of clones, roughly nine tenths of them found a single time. The top ten clones comprise less than 3% of the sample.

This clone has a single count. Its antigen specificity is not known. No much larger clone exists at a distance of one base, and base qualities are not known. The sample's time point label, in plain terms: pre-transplant. Unstimulated PBMCs, after thawing, were stained for CD3, CD4 and CD8 and then FACS-sorted into CD3+CD4+ and CD3+CD8+ populations. All 8 studied subjects were randomized to immunosuppression withdrawal. The Qiagen DNeasy Blood and Tissue Kit was used for isolation of genomic DNA. The CDR3 runs 14 residues from the cysteine to the phenylalanine. Of the read, only the CDR3 DNA is kept; its 42 bases are in frame from base 1. Trimming at the junction amounts to 5 bases on V and 3 bases on J, and the germline ends lie 12 bases apart. The germline V gene (reference sequence) sets CDR1 to LNHDA and CDR2 to SQIVND.

The V and J genes are TRBV19 and TRBJ2-3; the D segment cannot be called with confidence. The specimen was CD4+ T cells from blood, collected before liver transplant. The sequence derives from a human donor who received a liver transplant. The CDR3 region has the sequence CASSASIVTDTQYF. The nucleotide sequence reads as follows: TGTGCCAGTAGTGCGTCCATCGTAACAGATACGCAGTATTTT.